A single sample gave rise to the 18 T cell receptor beta chains below, sequenced in a study of T cell changes during pregnancy in multiple sclerosis (dated by TCRdb to about 2019). The library came from the immunoSEQ multiplex PCR assay. Entries here come from immuneACCESS through TCRdb and include only in-frame sequences with V and J called. Some clones fail to appear in such tables; in the studies checked, an unresolved V gene covers under half of the shortfall, and the cause of the remainder is unknown. The sample table shows more than 35,000 clones, and roughly 90% are seen once. Together, the top ten hold about 10% of the sample. Sample: CD8+ T cells from peripheral blood mononuclear cells, taken in the third trimester of pregnancy. Receptor source: a female donor with multiple sclerosis, enrolled in a pregnancy study.

J is TRBJ2-3 and V is TRBV7-9, with TRBD2 identical over 11 bases. CDR1 and CDR2 from the germline V gene are SEHNR and FQNEAQ (reference sequence). The CDR3 runs to 16 residues. The ends lost 2 bases at V and 0 bases at J; junction bases unmatched: 1. The CDR3 loop reads CASSLRTSGSTDTQYF. CDR3 bases: TGTGCCAGCAGCTTACGGACTAGCGGGAGCACAGATACGCAGTATTTT. The whole variable domain, filled in from reference TRBV7-9 and TRBJ2-3, reads DTGVSQNPRHKITKRGQNVTFRCDPISEHNRLYWYRQTLGQGPEFLTYFQNEAQLEKSRLLSDRFSAERPKGSFSTLEIQRTEQGDSAMYLCASSLRTSGSTDTQYFGPGTRLTVL.

V is TRBV5-6 and J is TRBJ2-1; 7 bases match TRBD1. The CDR3 length is 13 residues. Per germline, CDR1 SGHDT and CDR2 YYEEEE. The junction had 2 bases not matched to a gene; V was cut back by 1 base and J by 7 bases. The CDR3 loop is CASSLTGENEQFF. In DNA form, the CDR3 reads TGTGCCAGCAGCTTGACAGGGGAGAATGAGCAGTTCTTC.

This chain connects TRBV14 to TRBJ2-7, with 14 positions matching TRBD2. The germline V gene has CDR1 SGHDN and CDR2 FVKESK. V lost 5 bases and J lost 9; bases outside the gene matches: 9. The CDR3 loop spans 15 amino acids. This CDR3 reads CASSMTSGRVDRQYF. CDR3 sequence (DNA): TGTGCCAGCAGCATGACTAGCGGGAGGGTTGATCGGCAGTACTTC.

V gene TRBV7-9 combines with J gene TRBJ2-1; possible D gene TRBD2, 6 bases. Trimming pared 6 bases from V and 0 bases from J, leaving 21 bases between. Germline CDR1 and CDR2: SEHNR and FQNEAQ (reference sequence). This CDR3 has 18 amino acids. The CDR3 nucleotides are TGTGCCAGCAGTTTACCCGGCAGCGGGCACAACTCCTACAATGAGCAGTTCTTC. Protein: CASSLPGSGHNSYNEQFF.

The chain combines TRBV4-3 with TRBJ1-2; D uncertain. The CDR3 length is 12 residues. Germline V gene data show CDR1 as LGHNA and CDR2 as YSLEER. The V end was cut by 0 bases, the J end by 4 bases, with 3 bases between. The CDR3 protein is CASSQDSYGYTF. In DNA, the CDR3 is TGCGCCAGCAGCCAAGACAGCTATGGCTACACCTTC.

This chain connects TRBV18 to TRBJ2-3; TRBD2 might be the D (6 bases). The germline V gene has CDR1 KGHSH and CDR2 LQKENI. V lost 6 bases and J 1 base, leaving 11 bases between the germline ends. The CDR3 is 14 amino acids. DNA for the CDR3: TGTGCCAGCTCCGCGGGGCAGGGCACAGATACGCAGTATTTT. Translated, it gives CASSAGQGTDTQYF.

This clone was detected only once. V usage is TRBV7-9 and J usage is TRBJ1-1; no firm D call. Trimming took off 4 bases at V and 2 bases at J, with 17 bases between the two ends. Looked up from germline, CDR1 is SEHNR and CDR2 is FQNEAQ (reference sequence). This CDR3 has 16 residues. This CDR3 reads CASSSVTVPSNTEAFF. Here the CDR3 DNA reads TGTGCCAGCAGCTCCGTCACGGTCCCTAGCAACACTGAAGCTTTCTTT. Using reference TRBV7-9 and TRBJ1-1 for the parts outside the CDR3, the full variable domain is DTGVSQNPRHKITKRGQNVTFRCDPISEHNRLYWYRQTLGQGPEFLTYFQNEAQLEKSRLLSDRFSAERPKGSFSTLEIQRTEQGDSAMYLCASSSVTVPSNTEAFFGQGTRLTVV.

The genes are TRBV30 and TRBJ2-3, with 13 nucleotides matching TRBD2. The V and J ends lost 4 bases and 2 bases, in that order; junction bases with no gene match: 3. The germline V gene encodes CDR1 GTSNPN and CDR2 SVGIG (reference sequence). This CDR3 contains 15 residues. The CDR3 DNA reads as TGTGCCTGGACTGGGACTAGCGGGGCCACAGATACGCAGTATTTT. It codes for CAWTGTSGATDTQYF.

The chain couples TRBV7-6 to TRBJ2-3; 13 positions match TRBD2. Germline lookup yields CDR1 SGHVS and CDR2 FNYEAQ. The CDR3 sequence is 17 residues long. J gave up 3 bases and V 5 bases, and 8 bases lay outside the gene matches. The CDR3 DNA reads as TGTGCCAGCAGCGAGACTAGCGGGAGGTGGATTACAGATACGCAGTATTTT. This sequence encodes CASSETSGRWITDTQYF. The full variable domain, in which reference TRBV7-6 and TRBJ2-3 provide the parts outside the CDR3, is GAGVSQSPRYKVTKRGQDVALRCDPISGHVSLYWYRQALGQGPEFLTYFNYEAQQDKSGLPNDRFSAERPEGSISTLTIQRTEQRDSAMYRCASSETSGRWITDTQYFGPGTRLTVL.

The chain links TRBV21-1 to TRBJ2-1; TRBD2 is the table's D call and was not checked against the DNA. TRBV21-1 is flagged as a pseudogene. CDR3 length: 18 amino acids. CDR3 DNA: TGTGCCAGCAGAGGGACTAGCGGGATGGGAGCCGACTACAATGAGCAGTTCTTC. It yields the protein CASRGTSGMGADYNEQFF.

By its share, this clone is medium-sized. The chain is built from TRBV27 and TRBJ2-1; 7 bases agree with TRBD2. V was clipped by 2 bases and J by 0 bases; unmatched bases: 1. Germline CDR1 is MNHEY and CDR2 is SMNVEV (reference sequence). This CDR3 has 15 residues. CDR3 amino acids: CASSLAGVSYNEQFF. The CDR3 nucleotides read TGTGCCAGCAGTTTAGCGGGGGTCTCCTACAATGAGCAGTTCTTC.

The chain recombines TRBV2 with TRBJ2-7, with TRBD2 identical over 11 bases. Trimming cost V 6 bases and J 3 bases; bases outside gene matches: 7. This CDR3 is 15 amino acids long. CDR1 is SNHLY and CDR2 is FYNNEI in the germline V gene. This CDR3 reads CASRLTSGVNYEQYF. DNA of the CDR3: TGTGCCAGCAGATTGACTAGCGGGGTAAACTACGAGCAGTACTTC.

By its share, this clone is medium-sized. The chain employs TRBV5-6 and TRBJ1-2; 10 positions match TRBD1. The CDR3 has 15 amino acids. Trimming took 5 bases from V and 3 from J; bases not matched to a gene: 7. Germline-derived CDR1 and CDR2 are SGHDT and YYEEEE. CDR3 nucleotide sequence: TGTGCCAGCAGTAGGCGACAGGGGGCTGACTATGGCTACACCTTC. Its protein product is CASSRRQGADYGYTF.

This chain connects TRBV13 to TRBJ2-1, with a possible D match to TRBD2 (5 bases). The CDR3 totals 13 residues. The germline V gene has CDR1 PRHDT and CDR2 FYEKMQ (reference sequence). V dropped 3 bases and J dropped 8 bases, with 11 bases sitting between them. This CDR3 is CASSFRGWDEQFF. CDR3 sequence (DNA): TGTGCCAGCAGCTTCCGCGGGTGGGATGAGCAGTTCTTC.

This clone was seen once. The chain is built from TRBV25-1 and TRBJ2-1; 9 nucleotides align to TRBD2. Germline loops: CDR1 MGHDK, CDR2 SYGVNS. CDR3 length equals 17 residues. Trimming at V came to 2 bases and at J to 7 bases, leaving 12 bases not matched to a gene. CDR3 residues: CASSEPSSGVILNEQFF. The DNA for the CDR3 is TGTGCCAGCAGTGAACCGTCTAGCGGGGTGATACTTAATGAGCAGTTCTTC.

This chain connects TRBV29-1 to TRBJ1-2; D is ambiguous. Trimming stripped 0 bases from V and 4 bases from J, with 12 bases between. The CDR3 has 14 amino acids. Germline CDR1 SQVTM, CDR2 ANQGSEA. The CDR3 region has the DNA TGCAGCGTTGAAGACCGGGAGTCTACCTATGGCTACACCTTC. Translating it yields CSVEDRESTYGYTF.

The V gene is TRBV5-5, the J gene TRBJ1-1; tentative D call: TRBD1 (6 bases). Germline V gene sequence: CDR1 SGHKS, CDR2 YYEKEE (reference sequence). V was trimmed by 4 bases and J by 3 bases, leaving 13 bases between them. This CDR3 region has 14 residues. CDR3: CASSLKQGDTEAFF. The CDR3 DNA is TGTGCCAGCAGCCTAAAACAGGGTGACACTGAAGCTTTCTTT.

V is TRBV7-3 and J is TRBJ1-2, with D unclear. Germline V gene sequence: CDR1 SGHTA, CDR2 FQGTGA. The CDR3 totals 16 residues. V gave up 5 bases and J gave up 4 bases, with 20 bases separating them. DNA of the CDR3: TGTGCCAGCAGCCCGAACTTTGACACGACGCTCTATGGCTACACCTTC. Translated: CASSPNFDTTLYGYTF.